A single sample is the source of the 21 T cell receptor beta chains below, sequenced in a study of blood T cell repertoires in COVID-19. Sequencing was performed with immunoSEQ multiplex PCR; in TCRdb, only in-frame clones are kept and a portion is missing. This table has some 70,000 clones, approximately 85% appearing once. The sequencing input was peripheral blood. All receptors derive from a woman in her sixties with COVID-19, enrolled during active disease.

In its sample, this clone was seen a few times. The chain uses TRBV4-1 and TRBJ1-6; no firm D call. V was trimmed by 0 bases and J by 14 bases, leaving 14 bases between them. The CDR3 is 14 amino acids. Germline lookup yields CDR1 MGHRA and CDR2 YSYEKL. In nucleotides, the CDR3 is TGCGCCAGCAGCCAAGACCCCCTAGGAGGAGCCCTCCACTTT. Protein product: CASSQDPLGGALHF.

This chain uses TRBV9 with TRBJ1-5, with 8 bases lining up with TRBD1. Germline CDR1 SGDLS, CDR2 YYNGEE. The CDR3 sequence is 15 residues long. With 0 bases clipped from V and 4 bases from J, the junction kept 3 bases outside the gene matches. The CDR3 bases are TGTGCCAGCAGCGTAGACGGGACAGGAAATCAGCCCCAGCATTTT. This encodes CASSVDGTGNQPQHF.

V and J are TRBV19 and TRBJ2-1; D possibly corresponds to TRBD1 (6 bases). V lost 5 bases and J lost 9, with 17 bases in between. In germline, CDR1 is LNHDA, CDR2 SQIVND (reference sequence). This CDR3 has 14 amino acids. The CDR3 DNA reads as TGTGCCAGTAGTCCCCAGGGGACCCAGGGTGAGCAGTTCTTC. Its protein is CASSPQGTQGEQFF. Drawing the rest from reference TRBV19 and TRBJ2-1, the complete variable domain is DGGITQSPKYLFRKEGQNVTLSCEQNLNHDAMYWYRQDPGQGLRLIYYSQIVNDFQKGDIAEGYSVSREKKESFPLTVTSAQKNPTAFYLCASSPQGTQGEQFFGPGTRLTVL.

The J gene is TRBJ1-3, the V gene TRBV10-3; no clear D. This CDR3 has 14 residues. Germline V lookup: CDR1 ENHRY, CDR2 SYGVKD. Trimming left V 3 bases short and J 3 bases short, with 9 bases between. CDR3: CAISDLLDGNTIYF. For the CDR3, the DNA is TGTGCCATCAGTGATCTATTAGATGGAAACACCATATATTTT.

This chain links TRBV27 with TRBJ2-7, with D maybe TRBD2 (6 bases). Trimming stripped 4 bases from V and 0 bases from J, with 13 bases between. The length of the CDR3 is 15 residues. Germline-derived CDR1 and CDR2 are MNHEY and SMNVEV (reference sequence). Here the CDR3 reads CASSYSGASSYEQYF. The CDR3 DNA reads as TGTGCCAGCAGTTATAGCGGAGCAAGCTCCTACGAGCAGTACTTC.

The J gene is TRBJ2-7, the V gene TRBV28, with 7 bases identical to TRBD1. V lost 1 base to trimming and J lost 1 base; unmatched junction nucleotides: 7. From germline, CDR1 is MDHEN and CDR2 SYDVKM. CDR3 size: 16 residues. This chain's CDR3 is CASSLSTRQGSYEQYF. In nucleotides, the CDR3 is TGTGCCAGCAGTTTATCTACGAGACAGGGTTCCTACGAGCAGTACTTC.

The V call is TRBV6-5, the J call TRBJ2-7; 7 bases align to TRBD2. Germline trimming cut 5 bases from V and 2 bases from J; bases unmatched to any gene: 6. Per the germline V gene, CDR1 is MNHEY and CDR2 is SVGAGI. CDR3 size: 14 residues. The chain's CDR3 is CASSTGLGAYEQYF. The DNA of the CDR3 is TGTGCCAGCAGTACAGGACTAGGAGCCTACGAGCAGTACTTC.

The V call is TRBV27, the J call TRBJ2-7, with 11 bases that match TRBD2. Germline values: CDR1 MNHEY, CDR2 SMNVEV (reference sequence). The CDR3 runs to 14 residues. With V trimmed by 6 bases and J by 3 bases, 4 bases remained unmatched. CDR3 bases: TGTGCCAGCAGACTCGGGACTAGCGGCTACGAGCAGTACTTC. Protein: CASRLGTSGYEQYF.

The rearrangement joins TRBV10-3 to TRBJ2-3; 7 nucleotides align to TRBD1. After removal of 2 bases from V and 4 bases from J, the junction contained 6 bases not matched to a gene. The CDR3 has 15 amino acids. CDR1 ENHRY and CDR2 SYGVKD come from the germline V gene. The CDR3 DNA is TGTGCCATCAGTGAGGGCGAGACAGGGTCAGATACGCAGTATTTT. Its translation is CAISEGETGSDTQYF.

This clone has a single count. The chain recombines TRBV5-1 with TRBJ1-2, with 9 bases identical to TRBD1. The CDR3 is made up of 15 amino acids. Trimming cost V 4 bases and J 7 bases; bases outside gene matches: 11. Germline V lookup: CDR1 SGHRS, CDR2 YFSETQ. In nucleotides, the CDR3 is TGCGCCAGCAGCACGGACAGGGGCGATTCCCGTGGCTACACCTTC. This translates into CASSTDRGDSRGYTF.

This clone was counted only a few times. The CDR3 reads CASSPRTGTTDTQYF. The CDR3, as DNA: TGTGCCAGCAGCCCCCGGACAGGGACCACAGATACGCAGTATTTT. The rearrangement uses TRBV7-2 and TRBJ2-3; TRBD1 matches at 8 bases. V was pared by 5 bases and J by 2 bases, with 6 bases of the junction left unmatched. The CDR3 length is 15 residues. Germline V lookup: CDR1 SGHTA, CDR2 FQGNSA.

The CDR3 is CASSWSMNTEAFF. The CDR3 coding sequence is TGTGCCAGCAGCTGGAGTATGAACACTGAAGCTTTCTTT. V and J are TRBV12-3 or TRBV12-4 and TRBJ1-1, with no clear D. Trimming removed 6 bases from V and 0 bases from J, with 8 bases in between. The CDR3 covers 13 residues.

The J gene is TRBJ1-6, the V gene TRBV7-2; TRBD1 aligns across 10 bases. The CDR3 is 15 amino acids. The J segment lost 9 bases and the V segment lost 2 bases, leaving 4 bases of the junction unmatched. Germline loops: CDR1 SGHTA, CDR2 FQGNSA. The CDR3 region is CASSLSGDRGSPLHF. CDR3 in DNA: TGTGCCAGCAGCTTAAGTGGGGACAGGGGTTCACCCCTCCACTTT.

This clone has just one count. The V and J genes are TRBV13 and TRBJ1-1; D not certain. Germline V gene lookup returns CDR1 PRHDT and CDR2 FYEKMQ (reference sequence). V was shortened by 3 bases and J by 1 base, with 6 bases between the two germline ends. The CDR3 totals 13 residues. CDR3 amino acids: CASSFDKNTEAFF. CDR3 coding DNA: TGTGCCAGCAGCTTCGACAAGAACACTGAAGCTTTCTTT.

This chain joins TRBV11-1 and TRBJ2-7, with D perhaps TRBD2 (6 bases). Trimming cost V 2 bases and J 0 bases, with 8 bases left between them. The V gene's germline CDR1 is SGHAT and CDR2 FQDESV (reference sequence). The CDR3 is made up of 14 amino acids. This CDR3 is CASSLHGSSYEQYF. CDR3 DNA sequence: TGTGCCAGCAGCTTACACGGGAGCTCCTACGAGCAGTACTTC. Based on the CDR3 plus reference TRBV11-1 and TRBJ2-7, the full variable domain is EAEVAQSPRYKITEKSQAVAFWCDPISGHATLYWYRQILGQGPELLVQFQDESVVDDSQLPKDRFSAERLKGVDSTLKIQPAELGDSAMYLCASSLHGSSYEQYFGPGTRLTVT.

CDR3 in amino acids: CASTVGGVQEQFF. The DNA of the CDR3 is TGTGCCAGCACCGTGGGGGGGGTGCAGGAGCAGTTCTTC. This chain connects TRBV28 to TRBJ2-1, with TRBD2 matching over 7 bases. Germline lookup yields CDR1 MDHEN and CDR2 SYDVKM. The CDR3 is 13 amino acids. The junction had 10 bases not matched to a gene; V was cut back by 7 bases and J by 10 bases. Complete variable domain (other parts from reference TRBV28 and TRBJ2-1): DVKVTQSSRYLVKRTGEKVFLECVQDMDHENMFWYRQDPGLGLRLIYFSYDVKMKEKGDIPEGYSVSREKKERFSLILESASTNQTSMYLCASTVGGVQEQFFGPGTRLTVL.

The gene calls are TRBV7-9 and TRBJ1-5, with 11 bases that match TRBD1. CDR1 SEHNR and CDR2 FQNEAQ come from the germline V gene (reference sequence). The CDR3 spans 16 residues. Trimming took 1 base from V and 5 from J; bases not matched to a gene: 4. The CDR3 DNA sequence: TGTGCCAGCAGCTTAGGGTTGGGACAGGGGGATCAGCCCCAGCATTTT. It translates to CASSLGLGQGDQPQHF.

In its sample, this clone was seen once. The gene calls are TRBV7-9 and TRBJ2-7, with D possibly being TRBD2 (6 bases). The germline V gene encodes CDR1 SEHNR and CDR2 FQNEAQ (reference sequence). CDR3 length equals 12 residues. With 9 bases removed from V and 5 bases from J, the gap between germline ends came to 14 bases. The CDR3 sequence: CASRGTGDEQYF. As DNA, the CDR3 is TGTGCCAGTCGGGGGACTGGCGACGAGCAGTACTTC.

The chain has TRBV29-1 and TRBJ2-1; tentatively, D is TRBD1 (5 bases). The V end lost 0 bases, the J end lost 5 bases, and 17 bases lay between the germline ends. CDR1 and CDR2 from the germline V gene are SQVTM and ANQGSEA. This CDR3 region has 16 residues. CDR3 loop: CSVEDGQGAIDNEQFF. Here the CDR3 DNA reads TGCAGCGTTGAAGACGGTCAGGGCGCAATCGACAATGAGCAGTTCTTC.

The chain couples TRBV5-6 to TRBJ2-3, with D possibly matching TRBD2 (6 bases). The CDR3 is 16 amino acids. V lost 5 bases to trimming and J lost 0 bases, with 16 bases between them. Germline V gene lookup returns CDR1 SGHDT and CDR2 YYEEEE. The CDR3 nucleotides are TGTGCCAGCAGGGAATCGGCGGGGTCCAGCACAGATACGCAGTATTTT. Translated, it gives CASRESAGSSTDTQYF.

The chain links TRBV2 to TRBJ1-5, with 7 positions matching TRBD1. The junction had 11 bases not matched to a gene; V was cut back by 5 bases and J by 7 bases. This CDR3 region has 15 residues. CDR1 and CDR2 from the germline V gene are SNHLY and FYNNEI. CDR3 in DNA: TGTGCCAGCAGTCTCCAGGGACAGAACGAACAGCCCCAGCATTTT. Translated, it gives CASSLQGQNEQPQHF.